One sample yielded the 18 T cell receptor beta chains listed below, sequenced in a study of vaccination and CD4 T cells after COVID-19. No antigen has been identified for these receptors. Cultured CD4+ T-cell DNA underwent Oncomine TCR Beta short-read sequencing. Each CDR3 protein is one row after TCRdb ran MiXCR on the PCR reads. The data contain 13,000 to 15,000 distinct CDR3 sequences, approximately 45% of them singletons. The treatment was: approximately nine-day PBMC culture with coronavirus spike peptide pools or control peptides (ViraFEST assay). Sequenced: cultured CD4+ T cells from blood. These TCRs come from a human donor with COVID-19.

The CDR3 DNA sequence: TGCGCCAGCAGACGGACTAGCGGGGGAGAGACCCAGTACTTC. This gives the protein CASRRTSGGETQYF. V gene TRBV5-1 combines with J gene TRBJ2-5, with TRBD2 matching 13 bases. Looked up from germline, CDR1 is SGHRS and CDR2 is YFSETQ. V lost 5 bases to trimming and J lost 4 bases; unmatched junction nucleotides: 2. This CDR3 is 14 amino acids long.

The CDR3 bases are TGTGCCAGCGTCGGGGGCCCCGGGGAGCTGTTTTTT. This translates into CASVGGPGELFF. The rearrangement links TRBV6-1 to TRBJ2-2; D possibly uses TRBD1 or TRBD2 (6 bases each). Between the trimmed V and J ends, which lost 8 bases and 6 bases, there was a span of 10 bases. This CDR3 has 12 amino acids. CDR1 is MNHNS and CDR2 is SASEGT in the germline V gene.

The gene calls are TRBV11-3 and TRBJ2-3, with 7 bases that match TRBD1. This CDR3 region has 16 residues. Trimming took 5 bases from V and 0 from J; bases not matched to a gene: 8. Germline-derived CDR1 and CDR2 are SGHNT and YENEEA. This chain's CDR3 is CASSPRSQGSTDTQYF. Here the CDR3 DNA reads TGTGCCAGCAGCCCAAGGTCACAGGGGAGCACAGATACGCAGTATTTT. Full variable domain (missing parts from reference TRBV11-3 and TRBJ2-3): EAGVVQSPRYKIIEKKQPVAFWCNPISGHNTLYWYLQNLGQGPELLIRYENEEAVDDSQLPKDRFSAERLKGVDSTLKIQPAELGDSAVYLCASSPRSQGSTDTQYFGPGTRLTVL.

The chain is built from TRBV5-8 and TRBJ1-6; tentatively, D is TRBD1 (5 bases). Looked up from germline, CDR1 is SGHTS and CDR2 is YDEGEE. The CDR3 spans 15 residues. V was cut by 0 bases and J by 7 bases, with 11 bases left in between. CDR3 in DNA: TGTGCCAGCAGCTTGGGGTCAGGGACCAATTCACCCCTCCACTTT. It translates to CASSLGSGTNSPLHF. Complete variable domain (other parts from reference TRBV5-8 and TRBJ1-6): EAGVTQSPTHLIKTRGQQATLRCSPISGHTSVYWYQQALGLGLQFLLWYDEGEERNRGNFPPRFSGRQFPNYSSELNVNALELEDSALYLCASSLGSGTNSPLHFGNGTRLTVT.

This chain uses TRBV11-1 with TRBJ1-1; D is possibly TRBD1 (6 bases). V was cut by 5 bases and J by 4 bases, with 14 bases left in between. CDR1 and CDR2 (germline): SGHAT, FQDESV (reference sequence). The CDR3 length is 14 residues. The CDR3 loop is CASSTGTIGTEAFF. The CDR3 nucleotides are TGTGCCAGCAGCACCGGGACAATCGGCACTGAAGCTTTCTTT.

The V and J genes are TRBV28 and TRBJ2-2; TRBD2 matches 10 bases. V dropped 8 bases and J dropped 2; count of bases not matched to a gene: 5. The CDR3 contains 15 residues. Germline assignment: CDR1 MDHEN and CDR2 SYDVKM. CDR3 nucleotides: TGTGCCAGCTTGAGCGGGGGGGCAAACACCGGGGAGCTGTTTTTT. It encodes CASLSGGANTGELFF.

The rearrangement links TRBV11-3 to TRBJ2-1, with D possibly being TRBD1 or TRBD2 (6 bases each). Germline lookup yields CDR1 SGHNT and CDR2 YENEEA. CDR3 length: 15 amino acids. Trimming removed 0 bases from V and 8 bases from J, with 14 bases in between. CDR3 loop: CASSLEVGGSHEQFF. CDR3 sequence (DNA): TGTGCCAGCAGCTTAGAAGTGGGGGGCTCCCATGAGCAGTTCTTC.

This sequence joins TRBV15 and TRBJ2-1, with TRBD1 matching 9 bases. With 0 bases clipped from V and 4 bases from J, the junction kept 4 bases outside the gene matches. Per the germline V gene, CDR1 is LNHNV and CDR2 is YYDKDF (reference sequence). CDR3 size: 16 residues. CDR3 in DNA: TGTGCCACCAGCAGAGACGGGACAGGGACGTACAATGAGCAGTTCTTC. It encodes CATSRDGTGTYNEQFF.

As DNA, the CDR3 is TGTGCCAGCAGAAGACTAGGGACCCAGTACTTC. This encodes CASRRLGTQYF. The chain recombines TRBV6-1 with TRBJ2-5; D may be TRBD2 (6 bases). The CDR3 totals 11 residues. Looked up from germline, CDR1 is MNHNS and CDR2 is SASEGT. The germline V and J ends were trimmed by 6 bases and 7 bases, with 9 bases remaining between them.

The gene calls are TRBV24-1 and TRBJ2-6, with D unclear. The germline gives CDR1 KGHDR, CDR2 SFDVKD. V lost 3 bases to trimming and J lost 4 bases, with 12 bases between them. The length of the CDR3 is 16 residues. The CDR3 DNA reads TGTGCCACCAGTGATCTCTCTGCTGGGGGGGCCAACGTCCTGACTTTC. Translating it yields CATSDLSAGGANVLTF.

This chain uses TRBV20-1 with TRBJ2-5; D unresolved. CDR1 is DFQATT and CDR2 is SNEGSKA in the germline V gene (reference sequence). The CDR3 length is 14 residues. V was shortened by 0 bases and J by 2 bases, with 10 bases between the two germline ends. The CDR3 coding sequence is TGCAGTGCTAGAGATCGTGGGAAACAAGAGACCCAGTACTTC. This codes for CSARDRGKQETQYF.

The chain employs TRBV6-5 and TRBJ2-3; perhaps TRBD2 as D (7 bases). Trimming stripped 0 bases from V and 5 bases from J, with 21 bases between. The CDR3 totals 18 residues. The germline V gene has CDR1 MNHEY and CDR2 SVGAGI. The CDR3 region is CASSYSRGGGVLVDTQYF. The CDR3 nucleotides are TGTGCCAGCAGTTACTCGAGAGGAGGGGGGGTACTTGTAGATACGCAGTATTTT.

In its sample, this clonotype was seen a few times. V usage is TRBV6-2 or TRBV6-3 and J usage is TRBJ2-3; D call uncertain. From germline, CDR1 is MNHEY and CDR2 SVGEGT. The CDR3 is 16 amino acids. V shed 3 bases and J shed 0 bases, with 13 bases lying between them. Here the CDR3 reads CASSYGPGSSTDTQYF. The CDR3 DNA reads TGTGCCAGCAGTTATGGGCCAGGATCTAGCACAGATACGCAGTATTTT.

The chain uses TRBV21-1 and TRBJ1-2. TRBV21-1 is designated a pseudogene. The CDR3 length is 14 residues. CDR3 sequence: CASSNRALGYGYTF. The CDR3 nucleotides are TGTGCCAGCAGCAACAGGGCCTTAGGGTATGGCTACACCTTC.

By its share, this clonotype is medium-sized. This chain connects TRBV10-3 to TRBJ1-2, with D uncertain. Deletions cut 4 bases from V and 8 bases from J, with 14 bases between. Germline CDR1 and CDR2: ENHRY and SYGVKD. The CDR3 extends over 13 amino acids. The CDR3 nucleotides read TGTGCCATCAGTGCATTGGCCGACGAAGGCTACACCTTC. Translating it yields CAISALADEGYTF.

The rearrangement links TRBV10-3 to TRBJ1-2; TRBD1 agrees at 8 bases. The CDR3 loop spans 17 amino acids. Germline trimming cut 4 bases from V and 3 bases from J; bases unmatched to any gene: 13. Germline CDR1 and CDR2: ENHRY and SYGVKD. CDR3 in amino acids: CAISGRTGHQGDYGYTF. The CDR3 nucleotides read TGTGCCATCAGTGGGAGGACAGGGCATCAGGGCGACTATGGCTACACCTTC.

The chain recombines TRBV5-1 with TRBJ2-1, with TRBD1 matching over 7 bases. From germline, CDR1 is SGHRS and CDR2 YFSETQ. This CDR3 is 14 amino acids long. J gave up 7 bases and V 2 bases, and 6 bases lay outside the gene matches. CDR3 nucleotides: TGCGCCAGCAGCTTTGTTGGGACAGTAAATGAGCAGTTCTTC. Residues: CASSFVGTVNEQFF.

The V call is TRBV10-2, the J call TRBJ2-7; D is uncertain. The CDR3 spans 12 residues. V dropped 5 bases and J dropped 2 bases, with 7 bases sitting between them. CDR1 and CDR2 from the germline V gene are WSHSY and SAAADI. The CDR3 spells CASSPAAYEQYF. In nucleotides, the CDR3 is TGCGCCAGCAGTCCGGCAGCCTACGAGCAGTACTTC.